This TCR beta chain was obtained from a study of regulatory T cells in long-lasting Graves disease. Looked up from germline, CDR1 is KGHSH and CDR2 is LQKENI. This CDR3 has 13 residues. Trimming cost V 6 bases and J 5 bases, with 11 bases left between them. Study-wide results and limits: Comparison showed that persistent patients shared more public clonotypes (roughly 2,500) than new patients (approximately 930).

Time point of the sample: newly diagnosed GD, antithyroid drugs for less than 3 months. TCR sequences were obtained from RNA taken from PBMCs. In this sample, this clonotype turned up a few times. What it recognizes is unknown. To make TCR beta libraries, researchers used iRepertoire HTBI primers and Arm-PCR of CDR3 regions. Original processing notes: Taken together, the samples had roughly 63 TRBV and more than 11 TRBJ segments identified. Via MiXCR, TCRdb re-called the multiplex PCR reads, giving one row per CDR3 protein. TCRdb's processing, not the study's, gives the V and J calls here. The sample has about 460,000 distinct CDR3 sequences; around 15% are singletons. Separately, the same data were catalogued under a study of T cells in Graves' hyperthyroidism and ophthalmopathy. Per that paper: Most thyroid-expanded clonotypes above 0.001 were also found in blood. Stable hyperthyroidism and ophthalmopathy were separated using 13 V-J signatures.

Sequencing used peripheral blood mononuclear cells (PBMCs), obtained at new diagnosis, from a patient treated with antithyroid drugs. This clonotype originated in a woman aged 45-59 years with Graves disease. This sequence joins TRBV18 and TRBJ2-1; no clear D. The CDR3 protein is CASSPQRDNEQFF. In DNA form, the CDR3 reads TGTGCCAGCTCCCCCCAGAGAGACAATGAGCAGTTCTTC.